This is a list of T cell receptor beta chains from one sample in a study of shared clonotypes between healthy human individuals. Method: immunoSEQ multiplex PCR; TCRdb's copy keeps in-frame clones and lacks some. The sample includes around 580,000 clones, roughly 98% of them seen just once. The sequenced sample consisted of naive CD8+ T cells sorted from blood. All receptors come from a man between 25 and 39 years old in good health. The CDR3 runs from the conserved cysteine through the conserved F or W. The order of the fields is V gene, J gene, D gene, clone size, CDR3 protein, CDR3 DNA. The D gene is left open where the match is weak. Clone size is stated in some rows and not others, as once, few, many or a class when expanded.

V: TRBV18
J: TRBJ1-2
D: .
size: .
CDR3: CASSPTPGAETYGYTF
DNA: TGTGCCAGCTCACCGACCCCTGGGGCAGAAACCTATGGCTACACCTTC

V: TRBV21-1
J: TRBJ2-5
D: .
size: .
CDR3: CASSKVRSSGSYQETQYF
DNA: TGTGCCAGCAGCAAAGTGAGGTCTAGCGGGAGCTACCAAGAGACCCAGTACTTC

V: TRBV7-6
J: TRBJ2-1
D: TRBD2
size: .
CDR3: CASSSTDTSVYNEQFF
DNA: TGTGCCAGCAGCTCGACGGATACTAGCGTGTACAATGAGCAGTTCTTC

V: TRBV11-2
J: TRBJ2-7
D: .
size: .
CDR3: CASSLSSTYEQYF
DNA: TGTGCCAGCAGCTTATCATCCACCTACGAGCAGTACTTC

V: TRBV7-9
J: TRBJ2-1
D: .
size: .
CDR3: CASSLGIEQFF
DNA: TGTGCCAGCAGCTTAGGGATAGAGCAGTTCTTC

V: TRBV10-3
J: TRBJ2-7
D: .
size: .
CDR3: CAITVNKTYEQYF
DNA: TGTGCCATCACCGTGAACAAAACCTACGAGCAGTACTTC

V: TRBV10-3
J: TRBJ2-3
D: .
size: .
CDR3: CAISDSGETDTQYF
DNA: TGTGCCATCAGTGACTCTGGAGAGACAGATACGCAGTATTTT

V: TRBV28
J: TRBJ2-7
D: TRBD2
size: .
CDR3: CASSLLTSGSSYEQYF
DNA: TGTGCCAGCAGTTTACTCACTAGCGGGAGCTCCTACGAGCAGTACTTC

V: TRBV2
J: TRBJ2-3
D: TRBD1
size: .
CDR3: CASSEVGTGSTDTQYF
DNA: TGTGCCAGCAGTGAAGTGGGGACAGGGAGCACAGATACGCAGTATTTT

V: TRBV7-8
J: TRBJ1-1
D: TRBD1
size: .
CDR3: CASRWGQGNTEAFF
DNA: TGTGCCAGCAGATGGGGACAGGGGAACACTGAAGCTTTCTTT

V: TRBV9
J: TRBJ1-2
D: .
size: .
CDR3: CASSVGSWGQGNGYTF
DNA: TGTGCCAGCAGCGTAGGCTCTTGGGGGCAAGGGAATGGCTACACCTTC

V: TRBV29-1
J: TRBJ2-1
D: .
size: once
CDR3: CSARSSYNEQFF
DNA: TGCAGCGCGAGGAGCTCCTACAATGAGCAGTTCTTC

V: TRBV5-4
J: TRBJ2-4
D: TRBD2
size: once
CDR3: CASSLEPAGAKNIQYF
DNA: TGTGCCAGCAGCTTGGAACCAGCGGGGGCCAAAAACATTCAGTACTTC

V: TRBV27
J: TRBJ1-1
D: .
size: .
CDR3: CASSLGAGALTEAFF
DNA: TGTGCCAGCAGTTTGGGTGCAGGGGCGCTCACTGAAGCTTTCTTT

V: TRBV7-2
J: TRBJ2-7
D: TRBD2
size: .
CDR3: CASSSLFLAEQPYEQYF
DNA: TGTGCCAGCAGCTCCCTGTTTCTAGCGGAGCAGCCCTACGAGCAGTACTTC

V: TRBV6-5
J: TRBJ2-4
D: TRBD2
size: once
CDR3: CASSYRAGDGKNIQYF
DNA: TGTGCCAGCAGTTACCGGGCGGGAGATGGCAAAAACATTCAGTACTTC

V: TRBV4-1
J: TRBJ1-4
D: .
size: .
CDR3: CASSQEGGVYEKLFF
DNA: TGCGCCAGCAGCCAAGAAGGGGGGGTTTATGAAAAACTGTTTTTT

V: TRBV4-1
J: TRBJ2-7
D: TRBD2
size: .
CDR3: CASSQEGLAGTYEQYF
DNA: TGCGCCAGCAGCCAAGAGGGACTAGCGGGTACTTACGAGCAGTACTTC

V: TRBV6-5
J: TRBJ2-7
D: TRBD1
size: .
CDR3: CASRDRGRFEQYF
DNA: TGTGCCAGCAGGGACAGGGGGCGTTTCGAGCAGTACTTC

V: TRBV7-7
J: TRBJ2-2
D: .
size: .
CDR3: CASSLVVGKTGELFF
DNA: TGTGCTAGCAGCTTAGTAGTTGGGAAGACCGGGGAGCTGTTTTTT

V: TRBV27
J: TRBJ2-3
D: .
size: .
CDR3: CASSVEGADTQYF
DNA: TGTGCCAGCAGTGTGGAGGGTGCAGATACGCAGTATTTT

V: TRBV28
J: TRBJ2-7
D: TRBD1
size: .
CDR3: CASSLGTGINEQYF
DNA: TGTGCCAGCAGTTTGGGGACAGGGATAAACGAGCAGTACTTC

V: TRBV15
J: TRBJ2-3
D: .
size: .
CDR3: CATSSPRRGTDTQYF
DNA: TGTGCCACCAGCTCACCCCGACGAGGGACAGATACGCAGTATTTT

V: TRBV7-8
J: TRBJ1-4
D: .
size: .
CDR3: CASSLNEKLFF
DNA: TGTGCCAGCAGCTTAAATGAAAAACTGTTTTTT

V: TRBV29-1
J: TRBJ2-7
D: TRBD1
size: .
CDR3: CSVARGQAHEQYF
DNA: TGCAGCGTCGCCCGGGGACAGGCGCACGAGCAGTACTTC

V: TRBV7-2
J: TRBJ2-3
D: .
size: .
CDR3: CASSFWTAHTNKGTQYF
DNA: TGTGCCAGCAGCTTTTGGACAGCACATACCAACAAGGGTACGCAGTATTTT

V: TRBV6-6
J: TRBJ1-2
D: TRBD1
size: .
CDR3: CASSTGTGANYGYTF
DNA: TGTGCCAGCAGTACTGGGACAGGGGCTAACTATGGCTACACCTTC

V: TRBV10-3
J: TRBJ2-1
D: TRBD2
size: .
CDR3: CAISASGEGEGEQFF
DNA: TGTGCCATCAGTGCTAGCGGAGAAGGGGAGGGTGAGCAGTTCTTC

V: TRBV11-2
J: TRBJ2-3
D: TRBD2
size: .
CDR3: CASSSLAGGSDTQYF
DNA: TGTGCCAGCAGCTCCTTAGCGGGAGGTTCAGATACGCAGTATTTT

V: TRBV4-1
J: TRBJ2-1
D: .
size: .
CDR3: CASSQPGDNEQFF
DNA: TGCGCCAGCAGCCAACCGGGTGACAATGAGCAGTTCTTC

V: TRBV7-9
J: TRBJ1-2
D: .
size: .
CDR3: CASSLAGGGYGYTF
DNA: TGTGCCAGCAGCTTAGCGGGGGGCGGCTATGGCTACACCTTC

V: TRBV11-2
J: TRBJ2-5
D: .
size: .
CDR3: CASSPKPGETQYF
DNA: TGTGCCAGCAGCCCTAAGCCCGGGGAGACCCAGTACTTC

V: TRBV7-9
J: TRBJ2-5
D: .
size: .
CDR3: CASSSGQETQYF
DNA: TGTGCCAGCAGTTCTGGACAAGAGACCCAGTACTTC

V: TRBV19
J: TRBJ1-5
D: .
size: .
CDR3: CASSIWVRGANQPQHF
DNA: TGTGCCAGTAGTATCTGGGTGCGGGGGGCCAATCAGCCCCAGCATTTT

V: TRBV11-2
J: TRBJ2-3
D: .
size: .
CDR3: CASSRWTASKTDTQYF
DNA: TGTGCCAGCAGCCGCTGGACAGCCAGCAAGACAGATACGCAGTATTTT

V: TRBV7-9
J: TRBJ2-3
D: .
size: .
CDR3: CAVGLVLSDTQYF
DNA: TGTGCCGTGGGACTGGTTTTGTCAGATACGCAGTATTTT

V: TRBV5-4
J: TRBJ2-1
D: TRBD2
size: .
CDR3: CASSPGLANEQFF
DNA: TGTGCCAGCAGCCCGGGACTAGCGAATGAGCAGTTCTTC

V: TRBV10-2
J: TRBJ1-1
D: .
size: .
CDR3: CASSEGTEAFF
DNA: TGCGCCAGCAGTGAGGGCACTGAAGCTTTCTTT

V: TRBV9
J: TRBJ2-1
D: TRBD2
size: .
CDR3: CASSESGLAGNEQFF
DNA: TGTGCCAGCAGCGAATCGGGACTAGCGGGGAATGAGCAGTTCTTC

V: TRBV7-9
J: TRBJ2-1
D: TRBD2
size: .
CDR3: CASVRASGSRSEQFF
DNA: TGTGCCAGCGTCAGGGCTAGCGGGAGTCGGAGTGAGCAGTTCTTC

V: TRBV5-1
J: TRBJ2-3
D: .
size: .
CDR3: CASSSHLAIVRDTQYF
DNA: TGCGCCAGCAGCTCCCATCTAGCGATAGTTAGAGATACGCAGTATTTT

V: TRBV30
J: TRBJ1-1
D: .
size: .
CDR3: CAWSERRTEAFF
DNA: TGTGCCTGGAGCGAGCGACGGACTGAAGCTTTCTTT

V: TRBV30
J: TRBJ2-1
D: .
size: .
CDR3: CAWSLYNEQFF
DNA: TGTGCCTGGAGTCTCTACAATGAGCAGTTCTTC

V: TRBV27
J: TRBJ2-1
D: .
size: .
CDR3: CASSLYPKPVLYNEQFF
DNA: TGTGCCAGCAGTTTATACCCTAAGCCTGTTCTCTACAATGAGCAGTTCTTC

V: TRBV25-1
J: TRBJ2-3
D: .
size: .
CDR3: CASSRGAVDTQYF
DNA: TGTGCCAGCAGTCGGGGGGCGGTAGATACGCAGTATTTT

V: TRBV6-5
J: TRBJ2-7
D: .
size: .
CDR3: CASSYSEQGGEQYF
DNA: TGTGCCAGCAGTTACTCAGAACAGGGTGGAGAGCAGTACTTC

V: TRBV6-7
J: TRBJ2-7
D: TRBD1
size: .
CDR3: CASSIPYRQGNYEQYF
DNA: TGTGCCAGCAGTATTCCCTACCGACAGGGAAACTACGAGCAGTACTTC

V: TRBV7-2
J: TRBJ2-7
D: TRBD2
size: .
CDR3: CASSQGTSALYEQYF
DNA: TGTGCCAGCAGCCAAGGGACTAGCGCGTTATACGAGCAGTACTTC

V: TRBV4-1
J: TRBJ2-7
D: TRBD1
size: .
CDR3: CASSQVTGEVRQYF
DNA: TGCGCCAGCAGCCAAGTGACAGGGGAGGTGCGGCAGTACTTC

V: TRBV5-4
J: TRBJ1-1
D: .
size: once
CDR3: CASSLSRGDTEAFF
DNA: TGTGCCAGCAGCTTGTCCAGGGGAGACACTGAAGCTTTCTTT

V: TRBV27
J: TRBJ1-5
D: TRBD1
size: once
CDR3: CASSAGTGTQPQHF
DNA: TGTGCCAGCAGTGCCGGGACAGGGACCCAGCCCCAGCATTTT

V: TRBV7-6
J: TRBJ2-2
D: TRBD1
size: .
CDR3: CASSPGTEVGELFF
DNA: TGTGCCAGCAGCCCCGGGACAGAGGTCGGGGAGCTGTTTTTT

V: TRBV7-6
J: TRBJ2-1
D: .
size: .
CDR3: CASTLFGAPSRYNEQFF
DNA: TGTGCCAGCACCCTCTTCGGAGCTCCCTCCCGCTACAATGAGCAGTTCTTC

V: TRBV25-1
J: TRBJ2-2
D: .
size: .
CDR3: CASSDTPGTGELFF
DNA: TGTGCCAGCAGTGACACACCAGGAACCGGGGAGCTGTTTTTT

V: TRBV30
J: TRBJ2-2
D: TRBD2
size: .
CDR3: CAWSPPSGGDGELFF
DNA: TGTGCCTGGAGTCCCCCTAGCGGAGGGGACGGGGAGCTGTTTTTT

V: TRBV11-2
J: TRBJ2-7
D: TRBD2
size: .
CDR3: CASSLVGGRGYEQYF
DNA: TGTGCCAGCAGCTTAGTGGGCGGGAGAGGCTACGAGCAGTACTTC

V: TRBV30
J: TRBJ2-3
D: .
size: .
CDR3: CAWSRGMDTQYF
DNA: TGTGCCTGGAGTCGCGGGATGGATACGCAGTATTTT

V: TRBV7-8
J: TRBJ1-2
D: .
size: .
CDR3: CASSLVASGGGYTF
DNA: TGTGCCAGCAGCTTAGTTGCGTCGGGAGGAGGCTACACCTTC

V: TRBV27
J: TRBJ2-7
D: .
size: .
CDR3: CASTGHSYEQYF
DNA: TGTGCCAGCACTGGGCACTCCTACGAGCAGTACTTC